The 5 T cell receptor beta chains reported below all come from one sample, sequenced in a study of blood T cell repertoires in COVID-19. Generated by immunoSEQ multiplex PCR, the TCRdb table keeps only in-frame clones and is missing some. The table lists 40,000 to 45,000 clones, around 90% of them singletons, with roughly 4.3% in the top ten. The sequenced sample consisted of peripheral blood. The receptors derive from a man aged 60 to 69 with acute or convalescent COVID-19.

The rearrangement links TRBV5-6 to TRBJ1-6, with 10 bases lining up with TRBD1. This CDR3 spans 16 amino acids. Germline loops: CDR1 SGHDT, CDR2 YYEEEE. V was clipped by 4 bases and J by 9 bases; unmatched bases: 10. The CDR3 here is CASSLIGQGDFSPLHF. The CDR3 DNA reads TGTGCCAGCAGCCTGATCGGACAGGGGGATTTTTCACCCCTCCACTTT.

The count of this clone is one. J is TRBJ2-7 and V is TRBV2; D may be TRBD1 (5 bases). The V gene's germline CDR1 is SNHLY and CDR2 FYNNEI. CDR3 size: 12 residues. Trimming took 3 bases from V and 4 from J, leaving 7 bases between them. For the CDR3, the DNA is TGTGCCAGCAGTGACCAGGGATACGAGCAGTACTTC. This translates into CASSDQGYEQYF.

The J gene is TRBJ1-4, the V gene TRBV5-1; D is perhaps TRBD1 (6 bases). The ends were cut back, 0 bases at V and 8 bases at J, with 17 bases in the middle. CDR1 is SGHRS and CDR2 is YFSETQ in the germline V gene. This CDR3 region has 16 residues. CDR3 residues: CASSLVLAGGREKLFF. CDR3 nucleotide sequence: TGCGCCAGCAGCTTGGTGTTGGCGGGGGGCCGGGAAAAACTGTTTTTT.

The chain recombines TRBV18 with TRBJ1-1; D is uncertain. The CDR3 runs to 14 residues. Germline CDR1 and CDR2: KGHSH and LQKENI. V lost 5 bases to trimming and J lost 2 bases, with 12 bases between them. CDR3 residues: CASSAARENTEAFF. For the CDR3, the DNA is TGTGCCAGCTCAGCCGCCCGGGAAAACACTGAAGCTTTCTTT.

The chain links TRBV5-4 to TRBJ1-1, with unresolved D. CDR1 SGHNT and CDR2 YYREEE come from the germline V gene (reference sequence). V lost 4 bases to trimming and J lost 1 base, with 14 bases between them. The CDR3 loop spans 15 amino acids. CDR3 DNA sequence: TGTGCCAGCAGCCCCTACGGGCGGGGGAACACTGAAGCTTTCTTT. Translating gives CASSPYGRGNTEAFF. Looking up the rest from reference TRBV5-4 and TRBJ1-1 gives the full variable domain: ETGVTQSPTHLIKTRGQQVTLRCSSQSGHNTVSWYQQALGQGPQFIFQYYREEENGRGNFPPRFSGLQFPNYSSELNVNALELDDSALYLCASSPYGRGNTEAFFGQGTRLTVV.